These 15 T cell receptor beta chains came from one sample sequenced in a study of blood T cell repertoires in COVID-19. TCRdb's table, derived via immunoSEQ multiplex PCR, lists solely in-frame clones and lacks some. In the table there are 90,000 to 120,000 clones, approximately 92% of which are singletons. The sample comprised peripheral blood. Source of these receptors: a woman at least 80 years old with acute or convalescent COVID-19.

V and J are TRBV6-4 and TRBJ2-7; 7 bases line up with TRBD1. This CDR3 is built from 16 residues. CDR1 MRHNA and CDR2 SNTAGT come from the germline V gene. After removal of 0 bases from V and 4 bases from J, the junction contained 9 bases not matched to a gene. The CDR3, as DNA: TGTGCCAGCAGTGACTCGCGTAGGGACAGAGCTTACGAGCAGTACTTC. Its protein is CASSDSRRDRAYEQYF.

V gene TRBV14 combines with J gene TRBJ1-1; TRBD1 matches at 7 bases. Per the germline V gene, CDR1 is SGHDN and CDR2 is FVKESK. V lost 3 bases and J lost 2; bases outside the gene matches: 3. The CDR3 sequence is 14 residues long. The CDR3 spells CASSQQGVNTEAFF. CDR3 bases: TGTGCCAGCAGCCAGCAGGGGGTCAACACTGAAGCTTTCTTT.

The genes are TRBV3-1 (or the pseudogene TRBV3-2) and TRBJ2-1, with 13 nucleotides matching TRBD2. V dropped 4 bases and J dropped 7; count of bases not matched to a gene: 4. The CDR3 runs to 15 residues. Germline values: CDR1 LGHDT, CDR2 YNNKEL (reference sequence). This CDR3 reads CASSPKGLAGNEQFF. The CDR3 nucleotides are TGTGCCAGCAGCCCAAAGGGACTAGCGGGGAATGAGCAGTTCTTC.

The chain carries TRBV6-6 and TRBJ2-7; 10 bases match TRBD1. From germline, CDR1 is MNHNY and CDR2 SVGAGI (reference sequence). Losses at the gene ends were 6 bases for V and 5 bases for J; bases not matched to a gene: 13. The CDR3 is 16 amino acids. The CDR3 loop is CASRHRADRGPNEQYF. The CDR3 DNA reads as TGTGCCAGCAGGCACCGAGCAGACAGGGGGCCCAACGAGCAGTACTTC.

The chain combines TRBV27 with TRBJ2-7, with 8 positions matching TRBD1. V lost 6 bases and J lost 12; bases outside the gene matches: 13. Germline assignment: CDR1 MNHEY and CDR2 SMNVEV (reference sequence). CDR3 size: 13 residues. CDR3 sequence (DNA): TGTGCCAGCAGACCCGCGACAGGGGATCGGTGGTACTTC. Translating gives CASRPATGDRWYF.

The chain employs TRBV2 and TRBJ1-3; 10 positions agree with TRBD1. With 8 bases clipped from V and 3 bases from J, the junction kept 4 bases outside the gene matches. The CDR3 contains 14 residues. Germline assignment: CDR1 SNHLY and CDR2 FYNNEI. CDR3 coding DNA: TGTGCCAGCGGACAGGGGGTTCGTGGAAACACCATATATTTT. Amino acid sequence: CASGQGVRGNTIYF.

The chain joins TRBV10-2 to TRBJ2-2, with 10 bases that match TRBD2. V was pared by 4 bases and J by 0 bases, with 5 bases of the junction left unmatched. This CDR3 spans 17 amino acids. Germline values: CDR1 WSHSY, CDR2 SAAADI. The chain's CDR3 is CASSAKRGGTNTGELFF. In DNA form, the CDR3 reads TGCGCCAGCAGTGCTAAGCGGGGGGGCACGAACACCGGGGAGCTGTTTTTT.

The rearrangement joins TRBV7-8 to TRBJ2-3, with TRBD2 as a possible D gene (6 bases). This CDR3 spans 18 amino acids. In germline, CDR1 is SGHVS, CDR2 FQNEAQ. The V and J ends lost 0 bases and 0 bases respectively, with 16 bases between them. The CDR3 is CASSLALGGMGSTDTQYF. The CDR3 DNA sequence: TGTGCCAGCAGCTTAGCGCTCGGGGGTATGGGGAGCACAGATACGCAGTATTTT.

CDR3 DNA sequence: TGTGCCAGCAGCAGCCAGCGGGGGAGGACCGGGGAGCTGTTTTTT. Its protein is CASSSQRGRTGELFF. This chain links TRBV5-6 with TRBJ2-2, with 8 positions matching TRBD2. There are 15 residues in the CDR3. Trimming cost V 4 bases and J 5 bases; bases outside gene matches: 7. Per germline, CDR1 SGHDT and CDR2 YYEEEE.

This rearrangement joins TRBV11-2 to TRBJ2-2, with 7 bases matching TRBD1. The CDR3 contains 16 residues. The V gene end was trimmed by 8 bases and the J gene end by 0 bases; junction bases not matched to a gene: 9. Germline values: CDR1 SGHAT, CDR2 FQNNGV. CDR3 bases: TGTGCCAGCTCCAAGGGGGCAAAGCCGAACACCGGGGAGCTGTTTTTT. Encoded protein: CASSKGAKPNTGELFF. The complete variable domain, with remaining parts taken from reference TRBV11-2 and TRBJ2-2, reads EAGVAQSPRYKIIEKRQSVAFWCNPISGHATLYWYQQILGQGPKLLIQFQNNGVVDDSQLPKDRFSAERLKGVDSTLKIQPAKLEDSAVYLCASSKGAKPNTGELFFGEGSRLTVL.

The CDR3 DNA sequence: TGCGCCAGCAGCCCGTACCAGGGGCTGAACACCGGGGAGCTGTTTTTT. Its protein is CASSPYQGLNTGELFF. The V call is TRBV5-1, the J call TRBJ2-2; possible D gene TRBD1, 6 bases. V was clipped by 4 bases and J by 1 base, with 14 bases between them. The V gene's germline CDR1 is SGHRS and CDR2 YFSETQ. The CDR3 is 16 amino acids.

The chain recombines TRBV18 with TRBJ2-7, with TRBD1 matching over 8 bases. The CDR3 runs to 15 residues. Germline assignment: CDR1 KGHSH and CDR2 LQKENI. With 6 bases clipped from V and 1 base from J, the junction kept 8 bases outside the gene matches. The CDR3 nucleotides read TGTGCCAGCTCCCCCCCTGGACAGGGATCCTACGAGCAGTACTTC. It specifies CASSPPGQGSYEQYF.

In DNA, the CDR3 is TGTGCCAGCAGTTTTCGAGGTGAGCAGTTCTTC. Protein: CASSFRGEQFF. The V call is TRBV6-5, the J call TRBJ2-1; D not certain. Trimming pared 4 bases from V and 9 bases from J, leaving 7 bases between. The CDR3 runs to 11 residues. Per germline, CDR1 MNHEY and CDR2 SVGAGI.

The V call is TRBV30, the J call TRBJ2-6; TRBD1 is a possible D gene (6 bases). This CDR3 has 18 amino acids. Germline CDR1 GTSNPN, CDR2 SVGIG (reference sequence). V was trimmed by 1 base and J by 0 bases, leaving 16 bases between them. The CDR3 DNA follows: TGTGCCTGGAGTGCAAGGCTAGACAGGAACTCTGGGGCCAACGTCCTGACTTTC. It specifies CAWSARLDRNSGANVLTF.

This clone was seen just once. The chain employs TRBV7-9 and TRBJ2-2, with D possibly TRBD1 on 5 matching bases. V lost 1 base, J lost 2 bases, and 8 bases lay in between. This CDR3 comprises 15 residues. Per germline, CDR1 SEHNR and CDR2 FQNEAQ (reference sequence). As DNA, the CDR3 is TGTGCCAGCAGCTTAGGGACACGAAACACCGGGGAGCTGTTTTTT. This sequence encodes CASSLGTRNTGELFF. Filled out from reference TRBV7-9 and TRBJ2-2, the complete variable domain reads DTGVSQNPRHKITKRGQNVTFRCDPISEHNRLYWYRQTLGQGPEFLTYFQNEAQLEKSRLLSDRFSAERPKGSFSTLEIQRTEQGDSAMYLCASSLGTRNTGELFFGEGSRLTVL.